This T cell receptor beta chain came from a study of response to subunit inactivated influenza vaccine (dated by TCRdb to 2016 to 2019). A note on the overall study: To follow how T cells responded to a trivalent subunit inactivated influenza vaccine, the researchers relied on deep quantitative profiling of the T cell receptor repertoire.

With regard to this clonotype: The clone's antigen remains unknown. No much larger clone is present one base from it, and per-base qualities are unavailable.

Preparation of the library involved RT-PCR. The run used an Illumina HiSeq 2500. TCRdb reran the public reads through fastp at Q25 and MiXCR, keeping productive beta chains. Rows are unified per CDR3 protein, each entry keeping the most common DNA and genes. Within this sample are roughly 670,000 distinct CDR3 sequences, with roughly 15% of them counted one time only. The ten largest make up approximately 7.6% of the sample. V loses 4 bases, J loses 3 bases, and the germline ends lie 13 bases apart. Taken from the germline V gene, the CDR1 and CDR2 loops are MNHEY and SVGEGT. Measured from the cysteine to the phenylalanine, the CDR3 is 14 residues long. The only DNA kept is the CDR3, 42 bases in frame from the first base. On the study overall, not on this receptor specifically: According to the authors, only a limited number of new T cells may be recruited by each seasonal influenza vaccination.

This receptor was identified in a man in his fifties who received an inactivated influenza vaccine. Donor details come from another sample of the same person, matched by shared clones. The sequence links TRBV6-2 or TRBV6-3 to TRBJ2-7; the D element might be TRBD1 or TRBD2, as each aligns at 5 bases. The input for sequencing was PBMCs from blood, taken approximately 15 days before vaccination. The nucleotide sequence is TGTGCCAGCAGTTTCTCCGGGACGCTCTACGAGCAGTACTTC. This is translated as CASSFSGTLYEQYF.